A selection of T cell receptor beta chains follows, all from one sample in a study of blood T cells in healthy people across ages. Each CDR3 protein is one row after TCRdb ran MiXCR on the 5' RACE reads. The table records 1.5 million to 2 million distinct CDR3 sequences, around half of them present only once. The specimen was blood. The receptor set was obtained from a woman aged 40 to 50 in good health. The CDR3 runs from the conserved cysteine through the conserved F or W. The order of the fields is J gene, V gene, clone size, D gene, CDR3 DNA, CDR3 protein. D genes are given only for firm matches. Part of the rows lack a size; the others show once, few, many or a class for expanded clones.

>TRBJ1-5|TRBV28|NA|NA
TGTGCCAGCAGTGGGGGAGGGGCTAGCAATCAGCCCCAGCATTTT
CASSGGGASNQPQHF
>TRBJ2-2|TRBV29-1|few|TRBD1
TGCAGCGCGGACACAGGGGGCGTCACCGGGGAGCTGTTTTTT
CSADTGGVTGELFF
>TRBJ2-1|TRBV7-6|few|NA
TGTGCCAGCAGCTTACACAGCACACCTTACAATGAGCAGTTCTTC
CASSLHSTPYNEQFF
>TRBJ1-5|TRBV6-5|NA|NA
TGTGCCAGCAGTACCCAGGGGAGAGCCGGCAATCAGCCCCAGCATTTT
CASSTQGRAGNQPQHF
>TRBJ2-7|TRBV12-3/TRBV12-4|few|NA
TGTGCCAGCAGTTTTGGCAGGGCGGGGACCGAGCAGTACTTC
CASSFGRAGTEQYF
>TRBJ2-3|TRBV6-5|NA|NA
TGTGCCAGCAGTGGCGAGGGGGGTCCCACAGATACGCAGTATTTT
CASSGEGGPTDTQYF
>TRBJ1-5|TRBV4-3|NA|NA
TGCGCCAGCAGCCAATGGGGAACTTACCAGCCCCAGCATTTT
CASSQWGTYQPQHF
>TRBJ2-7|TRBV5-6|few|NA
TGTGCCAGCAGCTTTCCGGGGGATCTATACGAGCAGTACTTC
CASSFPGDLYEQYF
>TRBJ2-7|TRBV20-1|NA|TRBD1
TGCAGTGCTAGGACAGGGATTAACGAGCAGTACTTC
CSARTGINEQYF
>TRBJ2-5|TRBV29-1|many|NA
TGCAGCGTCGGCAAAGGCGGGGAGACCCAGTACTTC
CSVGKGGETQYF
>TRBJ2-5|TRBV29-1|few|TRBD1
TGCAGCGTTTCGGGGGACAGGGGTGAGGCAGAGACCCAGTACTTC
CSVSGDRGEAETQYF
>TRBJ1-6|TRBV14|NA|NA
TGTGCCAGCAGCCAGGGCGGCGGTTCACCCCTCCACTTT
CASSQGGGSPLHF
>TRBJ2-5|TRBV3-1|NA|NA
TGTGCCAGCAGCCAGGCGAAAGCCCAAGAGACCCAGTACTTC
CASSQAKAQETQYF
>TRBJ2-1|TRBV4-3|few|NA
TGCGCCAGCAGCCAAGACGGGGGTATTAAGTTCTTC
CASSQDGGIKFF
>TRBJ1-3|TRBV7-2|NA|NA
TGTGCCAGCAGCTTAGTTTTCGGAAACACCATATATTTT
CASSLVFGNTIYF
>TRBJ2-3|TRBV28|few|NA
TGTGCCAGCAGCGGGGCGGGCAGGAACACAGATACGCAGTATTTT
CASSGAGRNTDTQYF
>TRBJ2-3|TRBV7-2|few|TRBD2
TGTGCCAGCAGCCCCACCCCGACTAGCGGGGGGCGGGCAGATACGCAGTATTTT
CASSPTPTSGGRADTQYF
>TRBJ1-1|TRBV20-1|NA|TRBD1
TGCAGTGCTAGAGTTCCACAGGGGGAGGACACTGAAGCTTTCTTT
CSARVPQGEDTEAFF
>TRBJ2-7|TRBV20-1|NA|TRBD1
TGCAGTGCTTTCGAGGACAGGGCCTACGAGCAGTACTTC
CSAFEDRAYEQYF
>TRBJ1-2|TRBV7-2|NA|TRBD1
TGTGCCAGCAGCCCTGGCGCTGGGGGACAGACTAACTATGGCTACACCTTC
CASSPGAGGQTNYGYTF
>TRBJ1-3|TRBV5-1|NA|NA
TGCGCCAGCACGAGAGACTCTGGAAACACCATATATTTT
CASTRDSGNTIYF
>TRBJ2-7|TRBV7-8|NA|NA
TGTGCCAGCAGCCCTCAACAGGAGATCTCCTACGAGCAGTACTTC
CASSPQQEISYEQYF
>TRBJ2-7|TRBV18|NA|TRBD2
TGTGCCAGCTCACTAGGACTAGCTAGGAATGAGCAGTACTTC
CASSLGLARNEQYF
>TRBJ2-5|TRBV20-1|NA|NA
TGCAGTGCTAGAGATGTCGGTAGTTTAGAGACCCAGTACTTC
CSARDVGSLETQYF
>TRBJ2-1|TRBV9|NA|TRBD2
TGTGCCAGCAGCGTAGTGGGGACTAGCGGGCAACTCTACAATGAGCAGTTCTTC
CASSVVGTSGQLYNEQFF
>TRBJ2-7|TRBV5-1|NA|NA
TGCGCCAGCAGCCCGGACGGGTCCCCTTCCGACGAGCAGTACTTC
CASSPDGSPSDEQYF